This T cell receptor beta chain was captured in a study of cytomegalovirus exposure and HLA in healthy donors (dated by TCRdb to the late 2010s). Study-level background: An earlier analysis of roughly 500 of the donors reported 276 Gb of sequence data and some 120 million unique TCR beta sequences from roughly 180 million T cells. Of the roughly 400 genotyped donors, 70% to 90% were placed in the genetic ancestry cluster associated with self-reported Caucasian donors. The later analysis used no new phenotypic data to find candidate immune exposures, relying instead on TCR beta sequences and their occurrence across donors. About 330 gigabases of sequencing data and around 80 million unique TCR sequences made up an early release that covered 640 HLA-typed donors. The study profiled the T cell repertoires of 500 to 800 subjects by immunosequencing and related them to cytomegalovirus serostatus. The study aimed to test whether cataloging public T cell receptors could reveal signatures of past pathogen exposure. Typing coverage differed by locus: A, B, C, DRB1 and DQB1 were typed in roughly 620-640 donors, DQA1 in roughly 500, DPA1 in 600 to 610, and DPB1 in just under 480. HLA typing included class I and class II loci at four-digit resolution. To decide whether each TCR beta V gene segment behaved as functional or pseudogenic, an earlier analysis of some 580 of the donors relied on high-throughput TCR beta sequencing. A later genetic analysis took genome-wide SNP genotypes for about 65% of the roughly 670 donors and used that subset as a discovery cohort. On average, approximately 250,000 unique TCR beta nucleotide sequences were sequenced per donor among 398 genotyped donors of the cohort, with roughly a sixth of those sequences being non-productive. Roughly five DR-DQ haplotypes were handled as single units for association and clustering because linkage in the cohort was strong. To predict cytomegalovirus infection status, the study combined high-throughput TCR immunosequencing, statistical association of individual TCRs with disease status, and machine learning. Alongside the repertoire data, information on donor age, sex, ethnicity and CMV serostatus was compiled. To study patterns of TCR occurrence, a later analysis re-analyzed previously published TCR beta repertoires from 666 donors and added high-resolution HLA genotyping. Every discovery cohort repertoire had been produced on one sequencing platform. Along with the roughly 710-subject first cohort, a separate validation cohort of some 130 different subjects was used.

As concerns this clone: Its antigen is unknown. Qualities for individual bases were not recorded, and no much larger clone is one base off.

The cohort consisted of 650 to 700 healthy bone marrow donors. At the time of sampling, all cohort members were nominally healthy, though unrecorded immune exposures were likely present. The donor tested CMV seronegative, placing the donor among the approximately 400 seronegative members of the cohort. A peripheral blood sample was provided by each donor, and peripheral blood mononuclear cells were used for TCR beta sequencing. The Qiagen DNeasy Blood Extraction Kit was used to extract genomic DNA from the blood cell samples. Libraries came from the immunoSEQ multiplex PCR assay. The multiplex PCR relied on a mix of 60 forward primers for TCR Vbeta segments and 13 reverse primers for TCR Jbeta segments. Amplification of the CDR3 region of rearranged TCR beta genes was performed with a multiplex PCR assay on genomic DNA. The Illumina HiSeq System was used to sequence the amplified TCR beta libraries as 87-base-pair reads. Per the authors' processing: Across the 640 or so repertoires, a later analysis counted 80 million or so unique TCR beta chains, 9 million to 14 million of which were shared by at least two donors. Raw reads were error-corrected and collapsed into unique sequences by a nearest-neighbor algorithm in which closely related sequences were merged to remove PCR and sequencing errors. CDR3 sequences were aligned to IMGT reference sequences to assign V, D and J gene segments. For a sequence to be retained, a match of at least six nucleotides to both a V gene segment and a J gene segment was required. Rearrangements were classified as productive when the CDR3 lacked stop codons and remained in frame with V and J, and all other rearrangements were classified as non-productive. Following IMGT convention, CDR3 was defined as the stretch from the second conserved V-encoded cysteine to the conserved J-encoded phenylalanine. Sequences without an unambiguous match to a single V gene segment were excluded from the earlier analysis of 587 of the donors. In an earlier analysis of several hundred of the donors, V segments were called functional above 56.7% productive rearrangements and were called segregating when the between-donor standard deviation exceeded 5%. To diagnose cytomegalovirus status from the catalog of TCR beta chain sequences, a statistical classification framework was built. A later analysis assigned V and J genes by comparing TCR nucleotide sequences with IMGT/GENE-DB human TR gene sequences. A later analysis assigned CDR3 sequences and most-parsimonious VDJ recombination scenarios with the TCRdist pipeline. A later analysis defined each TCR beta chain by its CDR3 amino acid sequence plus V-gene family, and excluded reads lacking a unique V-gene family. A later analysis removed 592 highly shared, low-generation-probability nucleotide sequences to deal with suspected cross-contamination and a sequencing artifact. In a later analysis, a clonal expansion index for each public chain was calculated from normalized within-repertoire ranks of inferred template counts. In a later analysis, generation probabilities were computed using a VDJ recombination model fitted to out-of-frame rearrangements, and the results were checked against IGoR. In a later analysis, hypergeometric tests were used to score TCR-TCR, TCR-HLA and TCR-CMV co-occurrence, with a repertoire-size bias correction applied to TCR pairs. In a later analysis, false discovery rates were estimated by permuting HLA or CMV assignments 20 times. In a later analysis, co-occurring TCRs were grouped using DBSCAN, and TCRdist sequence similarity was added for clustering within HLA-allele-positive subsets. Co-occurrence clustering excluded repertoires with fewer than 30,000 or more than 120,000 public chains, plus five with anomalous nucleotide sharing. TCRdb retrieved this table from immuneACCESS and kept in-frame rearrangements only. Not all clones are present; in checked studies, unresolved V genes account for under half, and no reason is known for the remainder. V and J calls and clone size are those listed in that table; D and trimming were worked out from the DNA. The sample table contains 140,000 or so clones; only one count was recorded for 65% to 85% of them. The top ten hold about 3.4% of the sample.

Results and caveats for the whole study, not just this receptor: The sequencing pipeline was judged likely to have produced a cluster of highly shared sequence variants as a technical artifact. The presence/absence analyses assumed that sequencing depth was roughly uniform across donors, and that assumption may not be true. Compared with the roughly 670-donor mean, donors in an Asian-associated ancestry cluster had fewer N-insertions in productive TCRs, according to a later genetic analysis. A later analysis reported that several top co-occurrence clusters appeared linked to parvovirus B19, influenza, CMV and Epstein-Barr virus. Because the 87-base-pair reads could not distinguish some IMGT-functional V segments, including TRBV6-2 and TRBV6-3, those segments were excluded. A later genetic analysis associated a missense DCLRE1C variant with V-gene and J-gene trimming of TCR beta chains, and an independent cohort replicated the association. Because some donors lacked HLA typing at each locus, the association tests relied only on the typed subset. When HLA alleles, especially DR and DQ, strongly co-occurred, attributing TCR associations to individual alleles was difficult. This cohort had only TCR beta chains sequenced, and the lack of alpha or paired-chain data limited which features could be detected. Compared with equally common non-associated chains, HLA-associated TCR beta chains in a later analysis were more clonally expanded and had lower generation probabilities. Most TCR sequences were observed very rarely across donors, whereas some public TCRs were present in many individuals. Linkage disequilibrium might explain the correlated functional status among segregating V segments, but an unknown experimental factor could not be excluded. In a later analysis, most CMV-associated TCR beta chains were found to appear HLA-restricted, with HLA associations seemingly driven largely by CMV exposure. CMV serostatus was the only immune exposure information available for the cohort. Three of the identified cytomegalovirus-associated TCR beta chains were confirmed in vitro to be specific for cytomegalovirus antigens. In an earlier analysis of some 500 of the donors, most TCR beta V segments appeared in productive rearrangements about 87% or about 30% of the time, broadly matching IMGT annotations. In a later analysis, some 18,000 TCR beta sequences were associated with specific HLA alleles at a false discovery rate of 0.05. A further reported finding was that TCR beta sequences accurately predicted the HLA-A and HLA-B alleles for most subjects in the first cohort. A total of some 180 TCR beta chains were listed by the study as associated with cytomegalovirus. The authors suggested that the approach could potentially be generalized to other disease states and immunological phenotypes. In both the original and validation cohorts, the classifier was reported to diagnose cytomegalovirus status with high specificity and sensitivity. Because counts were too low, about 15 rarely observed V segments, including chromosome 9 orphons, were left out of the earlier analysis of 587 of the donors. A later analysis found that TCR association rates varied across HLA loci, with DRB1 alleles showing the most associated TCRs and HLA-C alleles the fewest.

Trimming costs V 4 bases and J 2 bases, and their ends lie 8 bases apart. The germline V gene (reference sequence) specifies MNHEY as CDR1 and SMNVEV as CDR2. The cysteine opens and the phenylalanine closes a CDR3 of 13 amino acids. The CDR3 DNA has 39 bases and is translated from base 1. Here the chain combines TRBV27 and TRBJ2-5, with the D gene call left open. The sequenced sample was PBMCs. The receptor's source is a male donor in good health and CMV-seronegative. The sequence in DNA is TGTGCCAGCAGTTCGAACGGTCAAGAGACCCAGTACTTC. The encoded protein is CASSSNGQETQYF.